This T cell receptor beta chain was sequenced for a study of blood T cell repertoires in COVID-19. For the study at large: Donors in the United States, Italy and Spain gave samples during acute or convalescent COVID-19. PBMCs, B-cell-depleted T cells, or T cells were the source of the cDNA or gDNA that made up the material.

Trimming shortened V by 1 base and J by 10 bases, and 5 bases separated the two germline ends. Germline CDR1 reads ENHRY; CDR2 reads SYGVKD. The length of the CDR3 is 11 residues. Method: immunoSEQ multiplex PCR; TCRdb's copy keeps in-frame clones and lacks some. The sample has approximately 150,000 clones, around 79% seen once; the top ten hold around 8%. This clone has only one observation. Material: peripheral blood. The receptor was isolated from a woman aged 60-70 years with COVID-19, enrolled during active disease. The V call is TRBV10-3, the J call TRBJ2-1; the D gene is possibly TRBD2 (5 bases). The CDR3 nucleotides are TGTGCCATCAGTGAGTTAGCGGAGCAGTTCTTC. Translated, it gives CAISELAEQFF.